Shown below are 30 T cell receptor beta chains from a single sample sequenced in a study of glioma-infiltrating T cells. The iRepertoire nested amplicon-rescue multiplex PCR amplified TCR alpha and beta CDR3s from RNA. TCRdb reprocessed the multiplex PCR reads with MiXCR, giving one entry per CDR3 protein. The sample has about 190,000 distinct CDR3 sequences; over 25% are singletons. The material sequenced was glioma tissue, nonneoplastic brain tissue, or PBMCs (not recorded which). The source is a human donor with low-grade glioma or glioblastoma, undergoing nonglioma brain surgery, or in good health (not recorded which).

This clonotype was recorded at least ten times. The chain is built from TRBV4-3 and TRBJ1-3; no reliable D call. The CDR3 length is 16 residues. V lost 1 base, J lost 0 bases, and 10 bases lay in between. Per germline, CDR1 LGHNA and CDR2 YSLEER. In nucleotides, the CDR3 is TGCGCCAGCAGCCAAGCTCCGGCTCCCTCTGGAAACACCATATATTTT. Translating gives CASSQAPAPSGNTIYF.

This clonotype was seen at least ten times. The rearrangement links TRBV27 to TRBJ2-7, with D hard to call. Between the trimmed V and J ends, which lost 6 bases and 0 bases, there was a span of 12 bases. CDR1 and CDR2 from the germline V gene are MNHEY and SMNVEV (reference sequence). The CDR3 runs 14 residues. The CDR3 region has the DNA TGTGCCAGCAGGCCTCTTCTTAGCTCCTACGAGCAGTACTTC. This sequence encodes CASRPLLSSYEQYF.

This clonotype was observed many times. This chain links TRBV25-1 with TRBJ2-5; TRBD2 might be the D (6 bases). CDR3 length: 14 amino acids. Trimming removed 10 bases from V and 1 base from J, with 16 bases in between. Germline V gene data show CDR1 as MGHDK and CDR2 as SYGVNS. CDR3 region: CATSQTRTQETQYF. CDR3 bases: TGTGCCACCTCTCAGACTAGAACCCAAGAGACCCAGTACTTC. Filled out from reference TRBV25-1 and TRBJ2-5, the complete variable domain reads EADIYQTPRYLVIGTGKKITLECSQTMGHDKMYWYQQDPGMELHLIHYSYGVNSTEKGDLSSESTVSRIRTEHFPLTLESARPSHTSQYLCATSQTRTQETQYFGPGTRLLVL.

This clonotype was detected many times. This chain connects TRBV7-3 to TRBJ1-3, with TRBD1 as a possible D gene (6 bases). V dropped 4 bases and J dropped 2 bases, with 12 bases sitting between them. This CDR3 has 15 residues. The germline gives CDR1 SGHTA, CDR2 FQGTGA. The CDR3, as DNA: TGTGCCAGCAGCTCCACGGGGGCAGCTGGAAACACCATATATTTT. This encodes CASSSTGAAGNTIYF. The variable domain in full, with the rest retrieved from reference TRBV7-3 and TRBJ1-3, is GAGVSQTPSNKVTEKGKYVELRCDPISGHTALYWYRQSLGQGPEFLIYFQGTGAADDSGLPNDRFFAVRPEGSVSTLKIQRTERGDSAVYLCASSSTGAAGNTIYFGEGSWLTVV.

This clonotype was picked up many times. The genes are TRBV6-2 or TRBV6-3 and TRBJ2-1; maybe TRBD1 (7 bases). Germline V gene data show CDR1 as MNHEY and CDR2 as SVGEGT. The CDR3 is 13 amino acids. Trimming removed 7 bases from V and 9 bases from J, with 16 bases in between. In nucleotides, the CDR3 is TGTGCCAGCATCAGGGGGGCCGGGGGTGAGCAGTTCTTC. Its protein is CASIRGAGGEQFF.

This clonotype was counted at least ten times. The chain combines TRBV20-1 with TRBJ2-2; D possibly corresponds to TRBD1 (6 bases). There are 14 residues in the CDR3. CDR1 and CDR2 (germline): DFQATT, SNEGSKA (reference sequence). V was cut by 4 bases and J by 2 bases, with 11 bases left in between. CDR3 sequence (DNA): TGCAGTGCTACGGGACACGCTAACACCGGGGAGCTGTTTTTT. It specifies CSATGHANTGELFF.

This clonotype was detected once. A much larger clone sits a single nucleotide away, making a read error possible. V usage is TRBV9 and J usage is TRBJ1-1, with 8 bases that match TRBD1. The CDR3 sequence is 13 residues long. Germline V gene lookup returns CDR1 SGDLS and CDR2 YYNGEE. The CDR3 DNA reads as TGTGCCAGCAGCTCCCAGGGGGCCACTGGAGCTTTCTTT. Translation gives CASSSQGATGAFF.

Concerning this clonotype itself: The germline gene is not matched at one end of the junction; a read error may be the cause. The rearrangement uses TRBV7-2 and TRBJ2-7, with TRBD2 matching 7 bases. The CDR3 loop spans 16 amino acids. From germline, CDR1 is SGHTA and CDR2 FQGNSA. The CDR3 region is CASSQDLSGAPYEQYF. The CDR3 region has the DNA TGCGCCAGCAGCCAAGATCTCAGCGGGGCCCCCTACGAGCAGTACTTC. Combining the CDR3 with reference TRBV7-2 and TRBJ2-7 gives the whole variable domain GAGVSQSPSNKVTEKGKDVELRCDPISGHTALYWYRQSLGQGLEFLIYFQGNSAPDKSGLPSDRFSAERTGGSVSTLTIQRTQQEDSAVYLCASSQDLSGAPYEQYFGPGTRLTVT.

The chain recombines TRBV20-1 with TRBJ2-7; D possibly corresponds to TRBD2 (5 bases). The germline V gene has CDR1 DFQATT and CDR2 SNEGSKA (reference sequence). The CDR3 contains 14 residues. V lost 3 bases to trimming and J lost 4 bases, with 16 bases between them. In nucleotides, the CDR3 is TGCAGTGCTAGGGACCTGTCAAGAGGGTACGAGCAGTACTTC. Its protein is CSARDLSRGYEQYF.

This clonotype was found many times. The J gene is TRBJ1-1, the V gene TRBV20-1, with D unresolved. V gave up 5 bases and J gave up 0 bases, with 13 bases separating them. Per the germline V gene, CDR1 is DFQATT and CDR2 is SNEGSKA (reference sequence). This CDR3 has 14 amino acids. CDR3 protein: CSAPVQAMNTEAFF. DNA for the CDR3: TGCAGTGCTCCGGTCCAAGCAATGAACACTGAAGCTTTCTTT.

This clonotype was counted ten times or more. This chain connects TRBV24-1 to TRBJ2-3; D is undetermined. Germline V lookup: CDR1 KGHDR, CDR2 SFDVKD. Trimming took off 4 bases at V and 4 bases at J, with 17 bases between the two ends. There are 16 residues in the CDR3. The DNA for the CDR3 is TGTGCCACCAGTGACGCGACCCAAATCGATCCAGATACGCAGTATTTT. Encoded protein: CATSDATQIDPDTQYF.

This clonotype was recorded at least ten times. V gene TRBV7-2 combines with J gene TRBJ2-1, with a possible D match to TRBD2 (5 bases). Deletions cut 3 bases from V and 6 bases from J, with 15 bases between. CDR3 length: 15 residues. In germline, CDR1 is SGHTA, CDR2 FQGNSA. The CDR3 DNA reads TGTGCCAGCAGCTTCACGGGGATCGTTGGCAATGAGCAGTTCTTC. Translation gives CASSFTGIVGNEQFF.

In its sample, this clonotype was seen a few times. The chain links TRBV9 to TRBJ2-7, with 10 bases lining up with TRBD2. The CDR3 contains 16 residues. The ends lost 0 bases at V and 1 base at J; junction bases unmatched: 4. Germline CDR1 is SGDLS and CDR2 is YYNGEE. This CDR3 is CASSVGSSGRSYEQYF. DNA of the CDR3: TGTGCCAGCAGCGTAGGTTCTAGCGGGAGATCCTACGAGCAGTACTTC.

This clonotype was detected ten times or more. The rearrangement uses TRBV6-2 or TRBV6-3 and TRBJ2-3, with no clear D. Germline lookup yields CDR1 MNHEY and CDR2 SVGEGT. The CDR3 is 13 amino acids. V lost 6 bases to trimming and J lost 6 bases, with 13 bases between them. CDR3 coding DNA: TGTGCCAGCAGAGCCCCTAGGCCGGATACGCAGTATTTT. This encodes CASRAPRPDTQYF.

This clonotype was recorded at least ten times. J is TRBJ2-1 and V is TRBV20-1; no clear D. The CDR3 sequence is 13 residues long. Trimming took 1 base from V and 6 from J, leaving 10 bases between them. Germline V gene sequence: CDR1 DFQATT, CDR2 SNEGSKA (reference sequence). CDR3 residues: CSARARNSNEQFF. The CDR3, as DNA: TGCAGTGCTAGAGCCCGCAACAGCAATGAGCAGTTCTTC.

This clonotype was recorded once. The V call is TRBV30, the J call TRBJ2-3, with 12 bases that match TRBD2. J lost 5 bases, V lost 2 bases, and 5 bases had no gene match. Germline V CDR1 and CDR2: GTSNPN, SVGIG (reference sequence). This CDR3 spans 15 amino acids. The CDR3 nucleotides read TGTGCCTGGAGTCTAGCGGGAGGGCGGGGAGATACGCAGTATTTT. Translating it yields CAWSLAGGRGDTQYF.

V usage is TRBV6-1 and J usage is TRBJ2-1; 7 bases are shared with TRBD1. Germline loops: CDR1 MNHNS, CDR2 SASEGT. J was trimmed by 5 bases and V by 5 bases; bases with no gene match: 9. This CDR3 contains 15 residues. CDR3 residues: CASSFPPGQNNEQFF. The CDR3 DNA sequence: TGTGCCAGCAGTTTCCCGCCGGGACAGAACAATGAGCAGTTCTTC.

The rearrangement joins TRBV12-3 or TRBV12-4 to TRBJ1-1; 7 nucleotides agree with TRBD1. The CDR3 loop spans 15 amino acids. The junction had 11 bases not matched to a gene; V was cut back by 5 bases and J by 5 bases. CDR3 protein: CASSPPGGGGTEAFF. CDR3 bases: TGTGCCAGCAGTCCGCCAGGGGGAGGAGGGACTGAAGCTTTCTTT.

Remarks on this clonotype: One base away lies a much larger clone, so this may be a sequencing read error. The rearrangement uses TRBV7-2 and TRBJ2-7; the match to TRBD2 covers 7 bases. Trimming cost V 8 bases and J 2 bases; bases outside gene matches: 9. This CDR3 is built from 14 residues. Germline lookup yields CDR1 SGHTA and CDR2 FQGNSA. The CDR3 nucleotides read TGTGCCAGCCGGAGGGTAGGGACTACCTACGAGCAGTACTTC. Amino acid sequence: CASRRVGTTYEQYF. Combining the CDR3 with reference TRBV7-2 and TRBJ2-7 gives the whole variable domain GAGVSQSPSNKVTEKGKDVELRCDPISGHTALYWYRQSLGQGLEFLIYFQGNSAPDKSGLPSDRFSAERTGGSVSTLTIQRTQQEDSAVYLCASRRVGTTYEQYFGPGTRLTVT.

Comments on this clonotype: The junction differs from germline at one of its ends, possibly a read error. The chain couples TRBV6-2 or TRBV6-3 to TRBJ1-5, with D perhaps matching TRBD1 (5 bases). The germline V gene encodes CDR1 MNHEY and CDR2 SVGEGT. This CDR3 has 15 amino acids. The CDR3 DNA sequence: TGTGCCAGCGATAGGGGACGGGGGAGCAATCAGCCCCAGGATTTT. It translates to CASDRGRGSNQPQDF.

There are many counts of this clonotype. This chain uses TRBV28 with TRBJ2-2; D may be TRBD1 (5 bases). Germline V gene sequence: CDR1 MDHEN, CDR2 SYDVKM. This CDR3 comprises 16 residues. The V and J ends lost 3 bases and 5 bases respectively, with 16 bases between them. The DNA of the CDR3 is TGTGCCAGCAGTTTTCTCGGCAGGGTAGGAACCGGGGAGCTGTTTTTT. Translated, it gives CASSFLGRVGTGELFF.

V is TRBV27 and J is TRBJ2-3; 13 bases align to TRBD2. Germline V lookup: CDR1 MNHEY, CDR2 SMNVEV (reference sequence). The CDR3 sequence is 17 residues long. V lost 3 bases to trimming and J lost 8 bases; unmatched junction nucleotides: 11. CDR3 loop: CASSFAGTSGIRGTQYF. The CDR3 DNA sequence: TGTGCCAGCAGTTTCGCCGGGACTAGCGGGATACGCGGTACGCAGTATTTT.

Points on this clonotype: This is likely a read error, given that the CDR3 carries no conserved phenylalanine or tryptophan at its end. V gene TRBV10-3 combines with J gene TRBJ2-7; D gene unclear. Trimming removed 7 bases at V and 1 base at J, with 11 bases between. CDR3 length equals 13 residues. Germline V lookup: CDR1 ENHRY, CDR2 SYGVKD. The CDR3 protein is CAITKSSSYEQYS. The CDR3 bases are TGTGCCATCACGAAGAGTTCTTCCTACGAGCAGTACTCC.

This clonotype occurred a few times. The chain uses TRBV10-3 and TRBJ2-5; TRBD2 matches at 8 bases. Germline values: CDR1 ENHRY, CDR2 SYGVKD. This CDR3 has 16 residues. V lost 2 bases and J lost 5; bases outside the gene matches: 10. This CDR3 reads CAISEARSGRGETQYF. CDR3 DNA: TGTGCCATCAGTGAGGCTAGGAGCGGGAGAGGGGAGACCCAGTACTTC.

This clonotype came up many times. This chain links TRBV20-1 with TRBJ2-1; D is ambiguous. Trimming pared 0 bases from V and 7 bases from J, leaving 7 bases between. This CDR3 contains 12 residues. Per germline, CDR1 DFQATT and CDR2 SNEGSKA (reference sequence). Here the CDR3 reads CSARETSNEQFF. As DNA, the CDR3 is TGCAGTGCTAGAGAGACCTCGAATGAGCAGTTCTTC.

This clonotype has at least ten counts. This chain links TRBV20-1 with TRBJ1-1; D is unclear. CDR1 and CDR2 from the germline V gene are DFQATT and SNEGSKA (reference sequence). This CDR3 has 19 amino acids. Trimming cost V 0 bases and J 6 bases, with 29 bases left between them. CDR3 DNA: TGCAGTGCTAGAGACTCTGTCACCCTGGGCTTTTTGGGGTCGGCTGAAGCTTTCTTT. Amino acids: CSARDSVTLGFLGSAEAFF.

About this clonotype itself: With a much larger clone just one base away, this may be a read error. This chain links TRBV7-2 with TRBJ2-1; D not resolved. The CDR3 is 14 residues long. V was clipped by 1 base and J by 4 bases, with 8 bases between them. In germline, CDR1 is SGHTA, CDR2 FQGNSA. The CDR3 is CASSLVRHYNEQFF. CDR3 DNA: TGTGCCAGCAGCTTAGTCAGACATTACAATGAGCAGTTCTTC.

Ten or more counts support this clonotype. The genes are TRBV6-1 and TRBJ2-3; no definite D call. Trimming shortened V by 2 bases and J by 4 bases, and 13 bases separated the two germline ends. Germline V lookup: CDR1 MNHNS, CDR2 SASEGT. This CDR3 spans 15 amino acids. The DNA for the CDR3 is TGTGCCAGCAGTGAATTAGGGTCCCTAGCAGATACGCAGTATTTT. Translating it yields CASSELGSLADTQYF.

This clonotype has a count of ten or more. The chain uses TRBV10-3 and TRBJ1-1; maybe TRBD1 (5 bases). CDR3 length equals 12 residues. CDR1 and CDR2 (germline): ENHRY, SYGVKD. The V and J ends lost 9 bases and 1 base respectively, with 9 bases between them. The CDR3 sequence is CAIGQANTEAFF. In DNA, the CDR3 is TGTGCCATTGGACAAGCGAACACTGAAGCTTTCTTT.

This clonotype was recorded many times. The genes are TRBV3-1 and TRBJ2-1, with D tentatively TRBD2 (5 bases). Trimming removed 4 bases at V and 12 bases at J, with 16 bases between. CDR3 size: 13 residues. Germline values: CDR1 LGHDT, CDR2 YNNKEL (reference sequence). CDR3 residues: CASSRNQAGGQFF. CDR3 coding DNA: TGTGCCAGCAGCCGAAACCAGGCTGGAGGGCAGTTCTTC.